This TCR beta chain was profiled in a study of blood T cell repertoires in COVID-19. Study at large: Spain, Italy and the United States supplied samples that represented acute and convalescent COVID-19.

Authors' analysis steps: Researchers report that nucleated cell counts were estimated from reference gene primer amplification. Sequencing was performed with immunoSEQ multiplex PCR; in TCRdb, only in-frame clones are kept and a portion is missing. The V and J calls and clone size come from that table; D and trimming were worked out from the DNA. The sample yields hundreds of thousands of clones, about 83% seen once. The CDR3 consists of 14 residues. Germline CDR1 and CDR2: SGHTS and YDEGEE. The germline V and J ends were trimmed by 2 bases and 4 bases, with 12 bases remaining between them. The J gene is TRBJ1-2, the V gene TRBV5-8; D gene unclear. The sequenced sample consisted of peripheral blood. The origin of this receptor is a man in his sixties who had recovered from COVID-19. CDR3 amino acids: CASSFSGSRYGYTF. The CDR3 nucleotides are TGTGCCAGCAGCTTTTCCGGGAGCCGCTATGGCTACACCTTC.